One T cell receptor beta chain is described in this entry. The data were taken from a study of blood T cell repertoires in COVID-19. Overall study context: COVID-19 samples, acute and convalescent, were from the United States, Italy and Spain. PBMCs, B-cell-depleted T cells, or T cells were the source of the cDNA or gDNA that made up the material.

Only in-frame clones appear in the TCRdb table, and some are missing; sequencing was by immunoSEQ multiplex PCR. The sample carries some 100,000 clones, around 88% recorded once. The CDR3 is 14 residues long. Per the germline V gene, CDR1 is MNHEY and CDR2 is SMNVEV (reference sequence). Losses at the gene ends were 2 bases for V and 5 bases for J; bases not matched to a gene: 5. The chain is built from TRBV27 and TRBJ2-7; 8 nucleotides match TRBD1. The receptor was derived from a woman aged 70-85 years with acute or convalescent COVID-19. Material: peripheral blood. The CDR3 nucleotides read TGTGCCAGCAGTTTAACAGGGGGTTCCCACGAGCAGTACTTC. The encoded protein is CASSLTGGSHEQYF.